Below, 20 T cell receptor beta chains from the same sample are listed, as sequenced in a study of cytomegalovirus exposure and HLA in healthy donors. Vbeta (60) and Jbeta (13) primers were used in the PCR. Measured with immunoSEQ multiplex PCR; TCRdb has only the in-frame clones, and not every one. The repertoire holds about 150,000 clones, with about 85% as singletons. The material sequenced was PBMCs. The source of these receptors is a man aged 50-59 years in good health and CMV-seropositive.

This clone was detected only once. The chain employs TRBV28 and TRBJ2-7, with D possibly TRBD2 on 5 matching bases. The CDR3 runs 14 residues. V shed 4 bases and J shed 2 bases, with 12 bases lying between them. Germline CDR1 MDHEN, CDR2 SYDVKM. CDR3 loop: CASSSRLGAYEQYF. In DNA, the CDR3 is TGTGCCAGCAGTTCCCGACTCGGGGCCTACGAGCAGTACTTC.

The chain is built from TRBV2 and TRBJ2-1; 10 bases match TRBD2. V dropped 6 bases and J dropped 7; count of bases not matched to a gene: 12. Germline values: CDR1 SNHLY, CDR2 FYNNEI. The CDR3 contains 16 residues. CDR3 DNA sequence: TGTGCCAGCAGAGTTTTCCTAGCGGGAGCCACGAATGAGCAGTTCTTC. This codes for CASRVFLAGATNEQFF.

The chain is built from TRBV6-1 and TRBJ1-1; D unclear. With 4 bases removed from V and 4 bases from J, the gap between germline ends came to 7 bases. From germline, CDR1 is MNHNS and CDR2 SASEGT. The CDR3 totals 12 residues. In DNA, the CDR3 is TGTGCCAGCAGTGTTTCGGTCACTGAAGCTTTCTTT. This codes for CASSVSVTEAFF.

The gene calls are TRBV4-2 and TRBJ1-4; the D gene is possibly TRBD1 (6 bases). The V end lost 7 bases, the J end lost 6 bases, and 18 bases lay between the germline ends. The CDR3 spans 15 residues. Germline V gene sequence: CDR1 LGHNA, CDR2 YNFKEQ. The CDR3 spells CASKRGGGEDEKLFF. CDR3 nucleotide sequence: TGTGCCAGCAAACGCGGTGGGGGCGAGGATGAAAAACTGTTTTTT.

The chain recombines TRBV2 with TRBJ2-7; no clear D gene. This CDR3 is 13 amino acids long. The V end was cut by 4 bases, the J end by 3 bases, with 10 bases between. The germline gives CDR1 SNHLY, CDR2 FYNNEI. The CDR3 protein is CASSVILVYEQYF. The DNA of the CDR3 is TGTGCCAGCAGTGTGATCCTAGTCTACGAGCAGTACTTC. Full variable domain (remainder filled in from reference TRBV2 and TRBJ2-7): EPEVTQTPSHQVTQMGQEVILRCVPISNHLYFYWYRQILGQKVEFLVSFYNNEISEKSEIFDDQFSVERPDGSNFTLKIRSTKLEDSAMYFCASSVILVYEQYFGPGTRLTVT.

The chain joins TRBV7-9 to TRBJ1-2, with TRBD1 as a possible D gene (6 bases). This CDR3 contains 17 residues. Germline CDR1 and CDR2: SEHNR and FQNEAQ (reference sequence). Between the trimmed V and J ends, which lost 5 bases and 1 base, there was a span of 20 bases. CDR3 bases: TGTGCCAGCAGCCTAAGCGGGGGGGCCCATGTTAACTATGGCTACACCTTC. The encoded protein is CASSLSGGAHVNYGYTF.

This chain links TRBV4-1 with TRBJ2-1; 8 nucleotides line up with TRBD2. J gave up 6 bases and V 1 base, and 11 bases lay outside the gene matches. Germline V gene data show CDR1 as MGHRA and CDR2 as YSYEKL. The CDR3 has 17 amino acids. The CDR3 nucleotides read TGCGCCAGCAGCCAAGCGGTAGCGGGGTATCCCCCCAATGAGCAGTTCTTC. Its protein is CASSQAVAGYPPNEQFF.

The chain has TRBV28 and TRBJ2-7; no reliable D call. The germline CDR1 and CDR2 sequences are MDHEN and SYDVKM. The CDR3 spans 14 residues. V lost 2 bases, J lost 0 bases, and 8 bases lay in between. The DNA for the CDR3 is TGTGCCAGCAGTTTACAGGTTAGCTCCTACGAGCAGTACTTC. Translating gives CASSLQVSSYEQYF. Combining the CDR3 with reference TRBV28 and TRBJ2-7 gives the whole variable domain DVKVTQSSRYLVKRTGEKVFLECVQDMDHENMFWYRQDPGLGLRLIYFSYDVKMKEKGDIPEGYSVSREKKERFSLILESASTNQTSMYLCASSLQVSSYEQYFGPGTRLTVT.

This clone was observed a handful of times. The CDR3 is CASSQDRQWDRGTYF. For the CDR3, the DNA is TGCGCCAGCAGCCAAGATCGGCAGTGGGACAGAGGCACCTATTTT. The rearrangement links TRBV4-3 to TRBJ2-3; 7 bases line up with TRBD1. J was trimmed by 15 bases and V by 0 bases; bases with no gene match: 15. CDR1 and CDR2 (germline): LGHNA, YSLEER. This CDR3 has 15 residues.

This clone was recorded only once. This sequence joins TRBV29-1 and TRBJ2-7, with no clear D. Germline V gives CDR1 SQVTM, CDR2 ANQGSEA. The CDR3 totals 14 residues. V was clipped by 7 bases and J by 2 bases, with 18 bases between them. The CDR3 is CSALSQQETYEQYF. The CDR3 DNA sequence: TGCAGCGCCCTCTCACAACAAGAAACCTACGAGCAGTACTTC.

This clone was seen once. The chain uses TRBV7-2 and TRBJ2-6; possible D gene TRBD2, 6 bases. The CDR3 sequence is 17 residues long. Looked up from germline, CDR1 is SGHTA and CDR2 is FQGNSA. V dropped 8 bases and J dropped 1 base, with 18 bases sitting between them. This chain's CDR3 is CASGAPGVGSGANVLTF. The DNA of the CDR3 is TGTGCCAGCGGGGCACCGGGGGTGGGTTCTGGGGCCAACGTCCTGACTTTC. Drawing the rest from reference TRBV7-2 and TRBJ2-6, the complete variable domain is GAGVSQSPSNKVTEKGKDVELRCDPISGHTALYWYRQSLGQGLEFLIYFQGNSAPDKSGLPSDRFSAERTGGSVSTLTIQRTQQEDSAVYLCASGAPGVGSGANVLTFGAGSRLTVL.

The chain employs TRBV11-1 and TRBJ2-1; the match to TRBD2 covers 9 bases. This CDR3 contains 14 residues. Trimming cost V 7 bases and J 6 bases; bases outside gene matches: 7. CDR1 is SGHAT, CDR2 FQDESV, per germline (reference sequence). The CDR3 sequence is CASKGGRGPNEQFF. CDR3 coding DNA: TGTGCCAGCAAGGGCGGGAGGGGACCCAATGAGCAGTTCTTC.

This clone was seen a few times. CDR3 region: CASSQVYGLGNTIYF. The CDR3 DNA reads as TGCGCCAGCAGCCAAGTGTACGGGTTAGGAAACACCATATATTTT. The V and J genes are TRBV4-1 and TRBJ1-3; D gene unclear. This CDR3 has 15 amino acids. From germline, CDR1 is MGHRA and CDR2 YSYEKL. The V end lost 1 base, the J end lost 4 bases, and 11 bases lay between the germline ends.

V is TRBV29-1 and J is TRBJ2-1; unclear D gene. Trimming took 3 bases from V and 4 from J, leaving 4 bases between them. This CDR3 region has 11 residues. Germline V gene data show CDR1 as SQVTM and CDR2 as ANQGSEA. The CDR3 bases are TGCAGCGTTGACCAATACAATGAGCAGTTCTTC. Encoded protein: CSVDQYNEQFF.

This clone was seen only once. The CDR3 here is CATSRLVEGAFPRSNQPQHF. The DNA for the CDR3 is TGTGCCACCAGCAGACTTGTAGAGGGGGCCTTTCCCCGTAGCAATCAGCCCCAGCATTTT. The V gene is TRBV15, the J gene TRBJ1-5; 7 nucleotides line up with TRBD1. The CDR3 loop spans 20 amino acids. V lost 2 bases to trimming and J lost 0 bases; unmatched junction nucleotides: 16. CDR1 is LNHNV, CDR2 YYDKDF, per germline (reference sequence).

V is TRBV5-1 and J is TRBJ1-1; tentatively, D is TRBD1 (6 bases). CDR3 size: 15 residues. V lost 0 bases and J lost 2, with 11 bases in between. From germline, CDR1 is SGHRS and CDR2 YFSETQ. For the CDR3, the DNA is TGCGCCAGCAGCTTGGTGCCAGGGGTAAACACTGAAGCTTTCTTT. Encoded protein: CASSLVPGVNTEAFF.

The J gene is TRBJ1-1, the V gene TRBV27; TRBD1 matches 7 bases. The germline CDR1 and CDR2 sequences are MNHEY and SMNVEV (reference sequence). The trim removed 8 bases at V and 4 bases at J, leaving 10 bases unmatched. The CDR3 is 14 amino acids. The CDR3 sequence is CASYPGGRGTEAFF. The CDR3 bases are TGTGCCAGCTATCCAGGGGGAAGGGGCACTGAAGCTTTCTTT.

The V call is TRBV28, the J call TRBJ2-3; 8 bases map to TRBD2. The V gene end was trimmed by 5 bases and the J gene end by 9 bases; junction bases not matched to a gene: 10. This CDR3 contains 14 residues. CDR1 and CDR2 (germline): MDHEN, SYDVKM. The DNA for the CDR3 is TGTGCCAGCAGTGGCGGGACTAGAGTTCAAACGCAGTATTTT. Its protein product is CASSGGTRVQTQYF.

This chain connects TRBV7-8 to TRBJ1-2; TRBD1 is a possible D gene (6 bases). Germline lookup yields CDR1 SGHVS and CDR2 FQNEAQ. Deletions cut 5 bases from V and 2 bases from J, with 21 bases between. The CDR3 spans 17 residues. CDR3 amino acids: CASSASSLTGSNYGYTF. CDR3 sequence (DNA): TGTGCCAGCAGCGCATCGTCGCTTACAGGGAGCAACTATGGCTACACCTTC.

The CDR3, as DNA: TGTGCCAGCAGCGGATGGCGGGGAAGTCCCGGGGAGCTGTTTTTT. As protein: CASSGWRGSPGELFF. The chain links TRBV9 to TRBJ2-2, with a possible D match to TRBD2 (6 bases). Trimming stripped 3 bases from V and 6 bases from J, with 15 bases between. The germline V gene encodes CDR1 SGDLS and CDR2 YYNGEE. This CDR3 comprises 15 residues.